This TCR beta chain was sequenced during a study of cytomegalovirus exposure and HLA in healthy donors (TCRdb year 2017). A note on the overall study: In an earlier analysis of some 550 of the donors, approximately 260 Gb of sequence data and 117 million unique TCR beta sequences from 180 million or so T cells were reported. Typing coverage differed by locus: A, B, C, DRB1 and DQB1 were typed in roughly 620-630 donors, DQA1 in roughly 510, DPA1 in some 600, and DPB1 in 472. All discovery cohort repertoires had been generated on a single sequencing platform. Of the 300 to 500 genotyped donors, more than 75% were placed in the genetic ancestry cluster associated with self-reported Caucasian donors. Rather than drawing on any new phenotypic data, the later analysis identified candidate immune exposures from TCR beta sequences and the way those sequences occurred across donors. The study used immunosequencing to profile the T cell repertoires of some 600 subjects and linked those repertoires to cytomegalovirus serostatus. Besides the first cohort of 500 to 700 subjects, a separate validation cohort made up of over a hundred different subjects was used. About five DR-DQ haplotypes were treated as single units for association and clustering because of strong linkage in the cohort. An earlier analysis of about 620 of the donors applied high-throughput TCR beta sequencing to assess whether each TCR beta V gene segment acted as functional or pseudogenic. Alongside the repertoire data, information on donor age, sex, ethnicity and CMV serostatus was compiled. Roughly 300 gigabases of sequencing data and 80 million or so unique TCR sequences were included in an early release covering 550 to 800 HLA-typed donors. A later genetic analysis took genome-wide SNP genotypes for about 65% of the roughly 670 donors and used that subset as a discovery cohort. To predict cytomegalovirus infection status, the study combined high-throughput TCR immunosequencing, statistical association of individual TCRs with disease status, and machine learning. The study aimed to test whether cataloging public T cell receptors could reveal signatures of past pathogen exposure. HLA typing included class I and class II loci at four-digit resolution. Among some 400 genotyped donors of the cohort, an average of approximately 240,000 unique TCR beta nucleotide sequences was sequenced per donor, of which about 18% were non-productive. A later analysis re-analyzed previously published TCR beta repertoires from 600 to 850 donors and added high-resolution HLA genotyping to study TCR occurrence patterns. Study-wide conclusions, independent of this receptor: According to the authors, the approach could potentially be generalized to other disease states and immunological phenotypes. Because the 87-base-pair reads could not distinguish some IMGT-functional V segments, including TRBV6-2 and TRBV6-3, those segments were excluded. Because counts were too low, some 16 rarely observed V segments, including chromosome 9 orphons, were excluded from the earlier analysis of several hundred of the donors. Correlated functional status among segregating V segments might be attributable to linkage disequilibrium, but an unknown experimental factor could not be ruled out. In this cohort, only TCR beta chains were sequenced, and detectable features were limited by the absence of alpha or paired-chain data. In an earlier analysis of approximately 590 of the donors, most TCR beta V segments appeared in productive rearrangements about 87% or about 30% of the time, broadly matching IMGT annotations. In vitro tests confirmed that a few of the cytomegalovirus-associated TCR beta chains recognize cytomegalovirus antigens. Because HLA typing was missing for some donors at each locus, association tests included only the typed subset. When HLA alleles, especially DR and DQ, strongly co-occurred, attributing TCR associations to individual alleles was difficult. Specific HLA alleles were associated with 16,951 TCR beta sequences at a false discovery rate of 0.05 in a later analysis. A later genetic analysis reported fewer N-insertions in productive TCRs among donors in an Asian-associated ancestry cluster than the 666-donor mean. A further reported finding was that TCR beta sequences accurately predicted the HLA-A and HLA-B alleles for most subjects in the first cohort. A total of fewer than 200 TCR beta chains were listed by the study as associated with cytomegalovirus. V-gene and J-gene trimming of TCR beta chains was associated with a missense DCLRE1C variant in a later genetic analysis, and the association was replicated in an independent cohort. Roughly uniform sequencing depth across donors was assumed in presence/absence analyses, although this assumption may not hold. The only immune exposure information available for the cohort was CMV serostatus. A later analysis found that most CMV-associated TCR beta chains appeared HLA-restricted, with HLA associations seemingly driven largely by CMV exposure. In a later analysis, the rate of TCR association differed among HLA loci, with DRB1 alleles having the most associated TCRs and HLA-C alleles having the fewest. Several of the top co-occurrence clusters appeared to be linked to parvovirus B19, influenza, CMV and Epstein-Barr virus, according to a later analysis. Compared with equally common non-associated chains, HLA-associated TCR beta chains in a later analysis were more clonally expanded and had lower generation probabilities. The classifier was reported to diagnose cytomegalovirus status with high specificity and sensitivity in both the original cohort and the validation cohort. While some public TCRs were present in many individuals, most TCR sequences turned up only very rarely across donors. A cluster of highly shared sequence variants was judged likely to be a technical artifact of the sequencing pipeline.

The library was generated by the immunoSEQ multiplex PCR assay. A mixture of 60 forward primers for TCR Vbeta segments and 13 reverse primers for TCR Jbeta segments was used in the multiplex PCR. A multiplex PCR assay on genomic DNA amplified the CDR3 region of rearranged TCR beta genes. The Illumina HiSeq System was used to sequence the amplified TCR beta libraries as 87-base-pair reads. The published analysis was carried out like this. A later analysis counted about 76 million unique TCR beta chains across the 550 to 700 repertoires, and 9.5 million to 11 million of these chains were shared by at least two donors. Raw reads were error-corrected and collapsed into unique sequences by a nearest-neighbor algorithm in which closely related sequences were merged to remove PCR and sequencing errors. V, D and J gene segments were assigned by aligning CDR3 sequences to IMGT reference sequences. Each retained sequence needed at least a six-nucleotide match to both a V gene segment and a J gene segment. A rearrangement counted as productive if the CDR3 had no stop codons and remained in frame with V and J, and every other rearrangement counted as non-productive. Following IMGT convention, CDR3 was defined as the stretch from the second conserved V-encoded cysteine up to the conserved J-encoded phenylalanine. The earlier analysis of about 570 of the donors excluded any sequence lacking an unambiguous match to a single V gene segment. An earlier analysis of under 750 of the donors called V segments functional above 56.7% productive rearrangements and segregating when the between-donor standard deviation exceeded 5%. A statistical classification framework was built to diagnose cytomegalovirus status from the catalog of TCR beta chain sequences. In a later analysis, V and J genes were assigned by comparing TCR nucleotide sequences against IMGT/GENE-DB human TR gene sequences. Using the TCRdist pipeline, a later analysis assigned CDR3 sequences along with most-parsimonious VDJ recombination scenarios. In a later analysis, each TCR beta chain was defined by its CDR3 amino acid sequence together with its V-gene family, and reads without a unique V-gene family were excluded. To address suspected cross-contamination and a sequencing artifact, a later analysis removed 550 to 750 highly shared, low-generation-probability nucleotide sequences. A later analysis calculated a clonal expansion index for each public chain from normalized within-repertoire ranks of inferred template counts. In a later analysis, generation probabilities were computed with a VDJ recombination model fitted to out-of-frame rearrangements, and the resulting probabilities were checked against IGoR. In a later analysis, TCR-TCR, TCR-HLA and TCR-CMV co-occurrence was scored with hypergeometric tests, and a repertoire-size bias correction was applied to TCR pairs. In a later analysis, false discovery rates were estimated by permuting HLA or CMV assignments 20 times. In a later analysis, co-occurring TCRs were grouped using DBSCAN, with TCRdist sequence similarity added in when clustering inside HLA-allele-positive subsets. Repertoires with fewer than 30,000 or more than 120,000 public chains, plus five repertoires with anomalous nucleotide sharing, were excluded from co-occurrence clustering. TCRdb's version of the immuneACCESS table is confined to in-frame rearrangements and falls short of the full clone set. An unresolved V gene accounts for under half of the shortfall where checked; the remainder is of unknown origin. The V and J calls and clone size are taken from that table; D and trimming were inferred from the DNA. Within this sample are some 110,000 clones, with 69% of them counted one time only. In total, the top ten clones hold 3% to 3.5% of the sample.

In total, 600 or so healthy bone marrow donors made up the cohort. At the time of sampling, every cohort member was nominally healthy, though immune exposures that went unrecorded were likely present. The donor was CMV seronegative and belonged to the group of over 300 seronegative cohort members. Each donor provided a peripheral blood sample, and peripheral blood mononuclear cells were used for TCR beta sequencing. The Qiagen DNeasy Blood Extraction Kit was used to extract genomic DNA from the blood cell samples. This clone appeared a few times. Its antigen remains unidentified. Per-base qualities were not stored, and no clone one base away is much larger. The germline V gene (reference sequence) provides CDR1 MNHEY and CDR2 SMNVEV. The CDR3 runs 12 residues from the cysteine to the phenylalanine. Only the CDR3 region is kept as DNA, spanning 36 bases read in frame from base 1. Trimming takes 6 bases from V and 1 base from J, and the germline ends sit 6 bases apart.

The receptor was isolated from a man younger than 40 in good health and CMV-seronegative. The V and J segments used are TRBV27 and TRBJ1-1; no D segment can be confidently identified. The sample taken for sequencing was PBMCs. In nucleotides, the sequence is TGTGCCAGCAGGACGGGGAACACTGAAGCTTTCTTT. It is translated as CASRTGNTEAFF.